This T cell receptor beta chain was captured in a study of regulatory T cells in long-lasting Graves disease. The wider study: More than 5 years of antithyroid drugs with positive TSH receptor antibodies defined persistent Graves' disease.

Germline CDR1 reads GTSNPN; CDR2 reads SVGIG (reference sequence). The length of the CDR3 is 12 residues. V dropped 0 bases and J dropped 7 bases, with 9 bases sitting between them. Construction of TCR beta libraries relied on iRepertoire HTBI primers and on Arm-PCR targeting CDR3 regions. TCRdb passed the multiplex PCR reads through MiXCR, listing each CDR3 protein once. The data show some 470,000 distinct CDR3 sequences, about 22% seen once. Noted time point: persistent/refractory GD, antithyroid drugs over 5 years with positive TRAb. RNA from PBMCs was the source of the TCR library. Findings and limits, study-wide: It was peripheral blood alone, not thyroid tissue, that was studied. Persistent disease was characterized by preferential usage of TRBV28, TRBJ1-2 and TRBJ2-5.

This clonotype was recorded at least ten times. What it recognizes is unknown. The chain is built from TRBV30 and TRBJ2-5, with D unresolved. The material was peripheral blood mononuclear cells (PBMCs), obtained when the disease was refractory, from a patient treated with antithyroid drugs. This clonotype was obtained from a female donor with Graves disease. The CDR3 here is CAWSVPGGTQYF. The CDR3 DNA reads TGTGCCTGGAGTGTACCGGGTGGGACCCAGTACTTC.